These T cell receptor beta chains were read from a single sample in a study of blood T cell repertoires in COVID-19. Sequencing used immunoSEQ multiplex PCR; TCRdb keeps in-frame clones, though not all of them. The data hold under 200,000 clones, with about 85% observed a single time. The sequenced sample consisted of peripheral blood. The receptors were gathered from a man in his sixties who had recovered from COVID-19. Both conserved end residues are part of each CDR3. Fields, in order: J gene, D gene, V gene, clone size, CDR3 protein, CDR3 DNA. The D gene is left open where the match is weak. The size of a clone is reported for some rows only, either as once, few or many, or as a class for expanded clones.

j_gene: TRBJ2-3
d_gene: TRBD2
v_gene: TRBV5-1
abundance: -
CDR3aa: CASSLAGGLGDTQYF
CDR3nt: TGCGCCAGCAGCTTGGCGGGGGGGCTGGGAGATACGCAGTATTTT

j_gene: TRBJ1-2
d_gene: -
v_gene: TRBV6-5
abundance: -
CDR3aa: CASSPRGRGYTF
CDR3nt: TGTGCCAGCAGTCCCCGGGGGAGGGGTTACACCTTC

j_gene: TRBJ2-1
d_gene: TRBD2
v_gene: TRBV27
abundance: -
CDR3aa: CASSFAGGGGKYNEQFF
CDR3nt: TGTGCCAGCAGTTTCGCTGGGGGCGGGGGGAAATACAATGAGCAGTTCTTC

j_gene: TRBJ1-1
d_gene: -
v_gene: TRBV5-1
abundance: -
CDR3aa: CASSGLSEGRSEAFF
CDR3nt: TGCGCCAGCAGCGGCCTAAGCGAGGGTCGCAGCGAAGCTTTCTTT

j_gene: TRBJ1-1
d_gene: -
v_gene: TRBV25-1
abundance: -
CDR3aa: CASSREPVRGRNTEAFF
CDR3nt: TGTGCCAGCAGTCGAGAGCCCGTTCGGGGAAGGAACACTGAAGCTTTCTTT

j_gene: TRBJ2-2
d_gene: TRBD2
v_gene: TRBV5-1
abundance: -
CDR3aa: CASSQKGLAGTGELFF
CDR3nt: TGCGCCAGCAGCCAAAAGGGACTAGCGGGTACCGGGGAGCTGTTTTTT

j_gene: TRBJ1-5
d_gene: -
v_gene: TRBV27
abundance: -
CDR3aa: CASSPTRDLAQHF
CDR3nt: TGTGCCAGCAGTCCTACTCGGGATTTGGCCCAGCATTTT

j_gene: TRBJ1-2
d_gene: -
v_gene: TRBV3-1/TRBV3-2
abundance: -
CDR3aa: CASSHPTENYGYTF
CDR3nt: TGTGCCAGCAGCCACCCGACAGAGAACTATGGCTACACCTTC

j_gene: TRBJ2-7
d_gene: TRBD2
v_gene: TRBV4-1
abundance: few
CDR3aa: CASSPFSGGMYEQYF
CDR3nt: TGCGCCAGCAGCCCCTTTAGCGGGGGGATGTACGAGCAGTACTTC

j_gene: TRBJ1-2
d_gene: TRBD1
v_gene: TRBV6-5
abundance: -
CDR3aa: CASRINNRGSGYTF
CDR3nt: TGTGCCAGCAGGATAAACAACAGGGGCAGCGGCTACACCTTC

j_gene: TRBJ2-4
d_gene: -
v_gene: TRBV4-3
abundance: -
CDR3aa: CASGKDRGMNIQYF
CDR3nt: TGCGCCAGCGGTAAGGACCGCGGGATGAACATTCAGTACTTC

j_gene: TRBJ1-1
d_gene: TRBD1
v_gene: TRBV6-2/TRBV6-3
abundance: -
CDR3aa: CASSYSYGDRAWNTEAFF
CDR3nt: TGTGCCAGCAGTTACTCGTACGGGGACAGGGCTTGGAACACTGAAGCTTTCTTT

j_gene: TRBJ1-2
d_gene: TRBD1
v_gene: TRBV5-1
abundance: -
CDR3aa: CASSFRDRGQDYGYTF
CDR3nt: TGCGCCAGCAGCTTTCGGGACAGGGGTCAAGACTATGGCTACACCTTC

j_gene: TRBJ1-3
d_gene: -
v_gene: TRBV9
abundance: -
CDR3aa: CASSRESPGNTIYF
CDR3nt: TGTGCCAGCAGCAGGGAGAGTCCTGGAAACACCATATATTTT

j_gene: TRBJ1-3
d_gene: -
v_gene: TRBV18
abundance: -
CDR3aa: CASSPPSAGNTIYF
CDR3nt: TGTGCCAGCTCACCGCCCTCGGCTGGAAACACCATATATTTT

j_gene: TRBJ2-5
d_gene: TRBD1
v_gene: TRBV15
abundance: -
CDR3aa: CATSRGQIQETQYF
CDR3nt: TGTGCCACCAGCAGGGGACAGATCCAAGAGACCCAGTACTTC

j_gene: TRBJ2-2
d_gene: TRBD2
v_gene: TRBV11-3
abundance: -
CDR3aa: CASSIGLAAGELFF
CDR3nt: TGTGCCAGCAGCATCGGACTAGCGGCCGGGGAGCTGTTTTTT

j_gene: TRBJ2-1
d_gene: -
v_gene: TRBV15
abundance: -
CDR3aa: CATSRRGAQYNEQFF
CDR3nt: TGTGCCACCAGCAGACGAGGCGCCCAATACAATGAGCAGTTCTTC

j_gene: TRBJ2-3
d_gene: TRBD2
v_gene: TRBV9
abundance: -
CDR3aa: CASSRLSGAQVTDTQYF
CDR3nt: TGTGCCAGCAGCCGTCTTAGCGGGGCCCAGGTGACAGATACGCAGTATTTT

j_gene: TRBJ1-6
d_gene: -
v_gene: TRBV5-1
abundance: -
CDR3aa: CASSLTPGSPLHF
CDR3nt: TGCGCCAGCAGCTTAACTCCAGGGTCACCCCTCCACTTT

j_gene: TRBJ2-3
d_gene: TRBD2
v_gene: TRBV27
abundance: -
CDR3aa: CASSSILAGASTDTQYF
CDR3nt: TGTGCCAGCAGTTCCATATTAGCGGGGGCTAGCACAGATACGCAGTATTTT

j_gene: TRBJ1-6
d_gene: -
v_gene: TRBV19
abundance: -
CDR3aa: CASRTGPGDSPLHF
CDR3nt: TGTGCCAGTAGGACCGGGCCAGGGGATTCACCCCTCCACTTT

j_gene: TRBJ2-7
d_gene: -
v_gene: TRBV7-9
abundance: -
CDR3aa: CASSFVNQGIEQYF
CDR3nt: TGTGCCAGCAGCTTCGTGAACCAGGGCATCGAGCAGTACTTC